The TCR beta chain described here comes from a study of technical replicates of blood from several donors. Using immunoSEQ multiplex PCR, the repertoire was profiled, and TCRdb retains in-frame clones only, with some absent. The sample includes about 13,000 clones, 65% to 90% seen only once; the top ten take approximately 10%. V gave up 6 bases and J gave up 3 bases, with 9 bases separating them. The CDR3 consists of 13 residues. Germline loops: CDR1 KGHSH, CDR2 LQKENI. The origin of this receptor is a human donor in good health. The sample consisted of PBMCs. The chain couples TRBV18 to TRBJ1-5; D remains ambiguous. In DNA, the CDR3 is TGTGCCAGCTCGCCTCAGTTCAATCAGCCCCAGCATTTT. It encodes CASSPQFNQPQHF.